This T cell receptor beta chain was obtained from a study of T-cell memory formation after mild COVID-19. The overall study: The TCR clusters were mostly specific to one donor.

With respect to this clonotype: As yet, its antigen is unknown.

A 5'RACE reaction primed in the constant segment made cDNA libraries of TCR alpha and TCR beta, and these carried sample barcodes and UMIs. From the 5' RACE reads, TCRdb called clonotypes with MiXCR, one entry per CDR3 protein. The sample yields some 290,000 distinct CDR3 sequences, 15% to 20% seen once. General study findings and limits: Pre-infection memory already had some responding clones, implying cross-reactive memory joined. Mainly CM and EM harbored the contracting CD4+ clones; mainly EMRA harbored the CD8+ ones.

This TCR was recovered from a man younger than 35 who had mild COVID-19 (a few samples of this study predate the infection). Cell type and time point are not known. The sequenced sample consisted of PBMCs or a T cell subset sorted from them (not recorded which).

CDR3 sequence: CATSRGESGANVLTF. In DNA form, the CDR3 reads TGTGCCACCAGCAGAGGCGAATCTGGGGCCAACGTCCTGACTTTC. The chain combines TRBV15 with TRBJ2-6; unclear D gene. The germline V gene has CDR1 LNHNV and CDR2 YYDKDF (reference sequence). The CDR3 runs to 15 residues. Deletions cut 1 base from V and 1 base from J, with 5 bases between. The full variable domain, in which reference TRBV15 and TRBJ2-6 provide the parts outside the CDR3, is DAMVIQNPRYQVTQFGKPVTLSCSQTLNHNVMYWYQQKSSQAPKLLFHYYDKDFNNEADTPDNFQSRRPNTSFCFLDIRSPGLGDTAMYLCATSRGESGANVLTFGAGSRLTVL.